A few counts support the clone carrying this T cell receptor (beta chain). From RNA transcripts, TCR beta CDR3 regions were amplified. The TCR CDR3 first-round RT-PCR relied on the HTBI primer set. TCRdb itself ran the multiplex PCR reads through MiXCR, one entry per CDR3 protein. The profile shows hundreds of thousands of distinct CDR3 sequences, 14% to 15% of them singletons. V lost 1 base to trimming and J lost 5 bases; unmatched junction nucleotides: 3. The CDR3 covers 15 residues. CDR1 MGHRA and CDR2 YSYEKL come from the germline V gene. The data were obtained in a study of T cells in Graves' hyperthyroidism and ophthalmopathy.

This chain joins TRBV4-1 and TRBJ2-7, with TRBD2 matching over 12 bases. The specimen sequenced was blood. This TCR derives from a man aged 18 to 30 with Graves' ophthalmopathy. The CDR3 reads CASSQATSGRHEQYF. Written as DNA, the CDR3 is TGCGCCAGCAGCCAAGCAACTAGCGGGAGGCACGAGCAGTACTTC.